These 25 T cell receptor beta chains were all obtained from the same sample, sequenced in a study of T cell responses to AZD1222 COVID-19 vaccine. Method: immunoSEQ multiplex PCR; TCRdb's copy keeps in-frame clones and lacks some. The sample holds about 150,000 clones, around nine tenths seen once. The sample consisted of peripheral blood, taken on day 0 of AZD1222 vaccination. The origin of the receptors is an adult in good health.

CDR3 nucleotides: TGTGCCAGCAGCCCCCGGACTGCGGGCGACAATGAGCAGTTCTTC. Translating gives CASSPRTAGDNEQFF. V usage is TRBV11-2 and J usage is TRBJ2-1, with TRBD2 as a possible D gene (5 bases). The CDR3 contains 15 residues. CDR1 is SGHAT, CDR2 FQNNGV, per germline. The V and J ends lost 5 bases and 5 bases respectively, with 16 bases between them.

The V call is TRBV4-1, the J call TRBJ1-6; D is ambiguous. The CDR3 runs 13 residues. The germline V and J ends were trimmed by 6 bases and 14 bases, with 17 bases remaining between them. The germline V gene encodes CDR1 MGHRA and CDR2 YSYEKL. The CDR3 DNA follows: TGCGCCAGCAGTCAAACATATTCGAAATCCCTCCACTTT. As protein: CASSQTYSKSLHF.

The V gene is TRBV6-5, the J gene TRBJ2-7; 10 bases agree with TRBD1. The CDR3 contains 16 residues. Germline lookup yields CDR1 MNHEY and CDR2 SVGAGI. After removal of 2 bases from V and 5 bases from J, the junction contained 9 bases not matched to a gene. CDR3 amino acids: CASSYRRDRGGDEQYF. The CDR3 DNA reads as TGTGCCAGCAGTTACCGCCGGGACAGGGGCGGGGACGAGCAGTACTTC.

The chain couples TRBV11-2 to TRBJ2-1; D remains ambiguous. With 2 bases removed from V and 6 bases from J, the gap between germline ends came to 17 bases. The CDR3 runs 16 residues. Germline lookup yields CDR1 SGHAT and CDR2 FQNNGV. Written as DNA, the CDR3 is TGTGCCAGCAGCTTATTTTTGGTGGGGATTTCCAATGAGCAGTTCTTC. This sequence encodes CASSLFLVGISNEQFF.

The chain uses TRBV7-9 and TRBJ1-1; D uncertain. This CDR3 region has 13 residues. Deletions cut 3 bases from V and 3 bases from J, with 8 bases between. Germline V lookup: CDR1 SEHNR, CDR2 FQNEAQ (reference sequence). CDR3 DNA: TGTGCCAGCAGCTTCCCCTCAGACACTGAAGCTTTCTTT. It yields the protein CASSFPSDTEAFF. Combining the CDR3 with reference TRBV7-9 and TRBJ1-1 gives the whole variable domain DTGVSQNPRHKITKRGQNVTFRCDPISEHNRLYWYRQTLGQGPEFLTYFQNEAQLEKSRLLSDRFSAERPKGSFSTLEIQRTEQGDSAMYLCASSFPSDTEAFFGQGTRLTVV.

This rearrangement joins TRBV5-1 to TRBJ1-1, with TRBD1 as a possible D gene (5 bases). The CDR3 loop spans 11 amino acids. V gave up 4 bases and J gave up 10 bases, with 11 bases separating them. Germline V CDR1 and CDR2: SGHRS, YFSETQ. In nucleotides, the CDR3 is TGCGCCAGCAGCGGGGGTCGGGGAGCTTTCTTT. Translating gives CASSGGRGAFF.

The rearrangement links TRBV27 to TRBJ2-7; the D is unclear. Trimming removed 5 bases at V and 4 bases at J, with 3 bases between. Per germline, CDR1 MNHEY and CDR2 SMNVEV (reference sequence). This CDR3 region has 10 residues. This CDR3 is CASSTYEQYF. The CDR3 DNA follows: TGTGCCAGCAGTACTTACGAGCAGTACTTC.

This clone was observed a single time. The chain carries TRBV25-1 and TRBJ1-4, with D tentatively TRBD1 (6 bases). The CDR3 runs 15 residues. Germline loops: CDR1 MGHDK, CDR2 SYGVNS. V was pared by 2 bases and J by 4 bases, with 11 bases between. The CDR3 loop is CASSETDRFNEKLFF. CDR3 nucleotide sequence: TGTGCCAGCAGTGAAACGGACAGATTTAATGAAAAACTGTTTTTT.

The chain has TRBV6-5 and TRBJ2-7; 7 bases map to TRBD1. The CDR3 is made up of 13 amino acids. Looked up from germline, CDR1 is MNHEY and CDR2 is SVGAGI. Trimming removed 6 bases from V and 5 bases from J; junction bases left unmatched: 7. The DNA for the CDR3 is TGTGCCAGCAGACCAGACAGGGTCCACGAGCAGTACTTC. Amino acids: CASRPDRVHEQYF.

The J gene is TRBJ1-5, the V gene TRBV19; D remains unclear. Germline CDR1 is LNHDA and CDR2 is SQIVND (reference sequence). This CDR3 comprises 17 residues. Trimming took off 4 bases at V and 7 bases at J, with 23 bases between the two ends. The CDR3 sequence: CASSNRKQGISAQPQHF. The CDR3 region has the DNA TGTGCCAGTAGTAACCGGAAACAAGGGATATCGGCGCAGCCCCAGCATTTT.

The CDR3 DNA follows: TGTGCCAGCAGCTTAGCGTCGAGTTACGAAGCTTTCTTT. This sequence encodes CASSLASSYEAFF. V gene TRBV7-2 combines with J gene TRBJ1-1, with D unresolved. The CDR3 sequence is 13 residues long. CDR1 is SGHTA, CDR2 FQGNSA, per germline. V was pared by 0 bases and J by 8 bases, with 10 bases between.

This sequence joins TRBV21-1 and TRBJ1-5; the table names TRBD1, a call not compared with the DNA. TRBV21-1 is flagged as a pseudogene. There are 19 residues in the CDR3. CDR3: CASSKGSGQGDRSNQPQHF. For the CDR3, the DNA is TGTGCCAGCAGCAAAGGGTCGGGACAGGGAGATAGGAGCAATCAGCCCCAGCATTTT.

The chain couples TRBV6-5 to TRBJ2-1; TRBD1 agrees at 7 bases. CDR1 and CDR2 from the germline V gene are MNHEY and SVGAGI. The trim removed 2 bases at V and 8 bases at J, leaving 9 bases unmatched. The CDR3 spans 15 residues. The DNA for the CDR3 is TGTGCCAGCAGTTACGATGAGGGGGCAGTGGATGAGCAGTTCTTC. Translation gives CASSYDEGAVDEQFF.

The rearrangement joins TRBV3-1 (or the pseudogene TRBV3-2) to TRBJ1-2; possibly TRBD1 for D (5 bases). The germline V and J ends were trimmed by 3 bases and 7 bases, with 21 bases remaining between them. CDR1 and CDR2 from the germline V gene are LGHDT and YNNKEL (reference sequence). This CDR3 contains 16 residues. The CDR3 DNA follows: TGTGCCAGCAGCCACAGTAGTCGCCGGGACTTAGGTGGCTACACCTTC. This gives the protein CASSHSSRRDLGGYTF.

This clone was recorded only once. The chain recombines TRBV18 with TRBJ2-7; 9 bases match TRBD1. The CDR3 extends over 17 amino acids. V was clipped by 4 bases and J by 8 bases; unmatched bases: 18. Germline V gene lookup returns CDR1 KGHSH and CDR2 LQKENI. CDR3 sequence: CASSLGSPGTGRLQQYF. The CDR3 nucleotides are TGTGCCAGCTCACTGGGCTCGCCTGGGACAGGGCGTTTGCAGCAGTACTTC.

V and J are TRBV29-1 and TRBJ2-3; D may correspond to TRBD1 or TRBD2 (6 bases each). This CDR3 is 13 amino acids long. CDR1 and CDR2 (germline): SQVTM, ANQGSEA. With 7 bases removed from V and 0 bases from J, the gap between germline ends came to 11 bases. For the CDR3, the DNA is TGCAGCGGATGGGGGGCAAGCACAGATACGCAGTATTTT. It translates to CSGWGASTDTQYF.

The chain links TRBV6-5 to TRBJ1-6; 7 nucleotides line up with TRBD1. The J segment lost 9 bases and the V segment lost 3 bases, leaving 5 bases of the junction unmatched. Germline-derived CDR1 and CDR2 are MNHEY and SVGAGI. The CDR3 extends over 14 amino acids. The CDR3 region has the DNA TGTGCCAGCAGTTATAATCAGGGGGGTTCACCCCTCCACTTT. Translation gives CASSYNQGGSPLHF.

V usage is TRBV28 and J usage is TRBJ2-5; D is possibly TRBD1 (5 bases). The CDR3 has 15 amino acids. Germline CDR1 and CDR2: MDHEN and SYDVKM. V was pared by 2 bases and J by 2 bases, with 12 bases between. The CDR3 DNA is TGTGCCAGCAGTTTAAGGGGTTTGAGACAAGAGACCCAGTACTTC. Translated, it gives CASSLRGLRQETQYF.

The CDR3 region has the DNA TGTGCCAGCAGCCTTCTGTGGGAGGGTCCCTACGAGCAGTACTTC. This codes for CASSLLWEGPYEQYF. V usage is TRBV7-8 and J usage is TRBJ2-7; TRBD2 agrees at 7 bases. This CDR3 has 15 residues. V trimming: 5 bases; J trimming: 2 bases; junction bases outside the gene matches: 9. CDR1 is SGHVS and CDR2 is FQNEAQ in the germline V gene.

The rearrangement links TRBV27 to TRBJ2-1; the D gene is possibly TRBD2 (5 bases). Trimming pared 1 base from V and 5 bases from J, leaving 27 bases between. CDR3 size: 20 residues. Looked up from germline, CDR1 is MNHEY and CDR2 is SMNVEV (reference sequence). The CDR3 spells CASSLFPGYGGNADDNEQFF. CDR3 coding DNA: TGTGCCAGCAGTTTATTCCCGGGGTACGGTGGGAACGCAGACGACAATGAGCAGTTCTTC.

The chain links TRBV5-4 to TRBJ2-1; D uncertain. Germline V gene lookup returns CDR1 SGHNT and CDR2 YYREEE (reference sequence). The CDR3 runs 12 residues. V lost 4 bases and J lost 7, with 9 bases in between. Written as DNA, the CDR3 is TGTGCCAGCAGCCGACCCCGTAATGAGCAGTTCTTC. This codes for CASSRPRNEQFF.

The chain joins TRBV4-3 to TRBJ2-3; 9 positions match TRBD2. Germline CDR1 and CDR2: LGHNA and YSLEER. CDR3 length equals 19 residues. V lost 4 bases, J lost 2 bases, and 16 bases stayed unmatched. The chain's CDR3 is CASSPQFGVAGVVTDTQYF. The CDR3 DNA is TGCGCCAGCAGCCCCCAGTTTGGAGTAGCGGGAGTGGTCACAGATACGCAGTATTTT.

The J gene is TRBJ2-5, the V gene TRBV7-9; 10 positions match TRBD2. CDR3 length: 15 residues. J was trimmed by 3 bases and V by 5 bases; bases with no gene match: 6. Germline V gene lookup returns CDR1 SEHNR and CDR2 FQNEAQ (reference sequence). CDR3: CASSPGLAEKETQYF. The DNA of the CDR3 is TGTGCCAGCAGCCCCGGACTAGCGGAAAAAGAGACCCAGTACTTC.

The J gene is TRBJ1-1, the V gene TRBV9; 7 bases align to TRBD1. The junction had 11 bases not matched to a gene; V was cut back by 3 bases and J by 0 bases. Germline CDR1 reads SGDLS; CDR2 reads YYNGEE. The CDR3 is made up of 17 amino acids. CDR3 nucleotide sequence: TGTGCCAGCAGCGGCGGGACAGCCCTCGGGTTGAACACTGAAGCTTTCTTT. Its protein is CASSGGTALGLNTEAFF.

This chain connects TRBV9 to TRBJ2-5; D is unresolved. The CDR3 totals 12 residues. Germline CDR1 is SGDLS and CDR2 is YYNGEE. V lost 0 bases and J lost 4, with 4 bases in between. The DNA of the CDR3 is TGTGCCAGCAGCGTAGAGGGAGAGACCCAGTACTTC. Its protein is CASSVEGETQYF.